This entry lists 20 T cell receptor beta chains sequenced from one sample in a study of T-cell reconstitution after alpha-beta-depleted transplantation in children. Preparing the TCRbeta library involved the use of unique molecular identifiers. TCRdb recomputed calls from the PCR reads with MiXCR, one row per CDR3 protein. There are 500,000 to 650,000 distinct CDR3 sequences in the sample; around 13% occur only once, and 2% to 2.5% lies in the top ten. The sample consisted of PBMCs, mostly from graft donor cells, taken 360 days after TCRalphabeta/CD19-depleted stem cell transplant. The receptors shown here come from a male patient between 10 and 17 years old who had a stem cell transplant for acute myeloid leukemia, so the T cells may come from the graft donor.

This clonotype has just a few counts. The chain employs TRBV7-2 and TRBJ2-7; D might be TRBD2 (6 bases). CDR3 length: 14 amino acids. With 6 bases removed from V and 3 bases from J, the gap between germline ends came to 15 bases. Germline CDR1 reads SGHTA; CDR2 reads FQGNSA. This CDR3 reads CASSYSGWDYEQYF. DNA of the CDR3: TGTGCCAGCAGTTACAGCGGGTGGGACTACGAGCAGTACTTC.

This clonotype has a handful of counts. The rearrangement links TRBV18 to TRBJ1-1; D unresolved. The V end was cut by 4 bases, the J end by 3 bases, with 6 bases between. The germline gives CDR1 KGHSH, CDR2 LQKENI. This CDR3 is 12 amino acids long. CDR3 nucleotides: TGTGCCAGCTCACAGGCCGACACTGAAGCTTTCTTT. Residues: CASSQADTEAFF.

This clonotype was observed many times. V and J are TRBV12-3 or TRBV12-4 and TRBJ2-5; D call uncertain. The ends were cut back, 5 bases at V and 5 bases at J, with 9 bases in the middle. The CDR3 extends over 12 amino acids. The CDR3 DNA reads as TGTGCCAGCAGTCCCAGACATGAGACCCAGTACTTC. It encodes CASSPRHETQYF.

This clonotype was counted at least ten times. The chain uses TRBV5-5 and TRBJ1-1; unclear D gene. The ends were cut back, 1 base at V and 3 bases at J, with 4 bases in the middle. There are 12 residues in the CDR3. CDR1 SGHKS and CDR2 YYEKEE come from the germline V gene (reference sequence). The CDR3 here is CASSLSDTEAFF. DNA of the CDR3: TGTGCCAGCAGCTTGAGTGACACTGAAGCTTTCTTT.

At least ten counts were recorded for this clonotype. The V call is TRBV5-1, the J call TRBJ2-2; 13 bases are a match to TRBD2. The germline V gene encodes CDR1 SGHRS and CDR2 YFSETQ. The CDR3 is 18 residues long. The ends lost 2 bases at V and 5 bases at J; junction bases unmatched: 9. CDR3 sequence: CASSFLGTSGIGTGELFF. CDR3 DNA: TGCGCCAGCAGCTTTCTCGGGACTAGCGGGATAGGTACCGGGGAGCTGTTTTTT.

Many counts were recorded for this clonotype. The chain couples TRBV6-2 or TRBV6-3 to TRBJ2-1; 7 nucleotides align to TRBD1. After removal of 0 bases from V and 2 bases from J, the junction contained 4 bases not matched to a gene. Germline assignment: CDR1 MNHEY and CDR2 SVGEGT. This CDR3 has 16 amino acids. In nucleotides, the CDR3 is TGTGCCAGCAGTTACTCCCTGGGACAGACCTACAATGAGCAGTTCTTC. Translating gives CASSYSLGQTYNEQFF.

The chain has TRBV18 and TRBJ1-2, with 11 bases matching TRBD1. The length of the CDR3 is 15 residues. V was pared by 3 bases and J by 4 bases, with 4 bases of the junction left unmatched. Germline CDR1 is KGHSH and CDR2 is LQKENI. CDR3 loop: CASSPGTGGIYGYTF. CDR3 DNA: TGTGCCAGCTCACCGGGGACAGGGGGAATCTATGGCTACACCTTC.

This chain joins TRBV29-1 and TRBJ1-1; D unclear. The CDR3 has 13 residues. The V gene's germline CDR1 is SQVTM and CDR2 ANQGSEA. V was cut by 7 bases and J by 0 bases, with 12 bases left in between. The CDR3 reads CSAFRSVNTEAFF. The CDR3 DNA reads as TGCAGCGCCTTCCGCTCCGTGAACACTGAAGCTTTCTTT.

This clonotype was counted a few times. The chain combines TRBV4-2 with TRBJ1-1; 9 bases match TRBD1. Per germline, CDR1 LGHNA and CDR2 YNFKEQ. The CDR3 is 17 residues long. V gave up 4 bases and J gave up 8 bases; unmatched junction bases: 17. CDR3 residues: CASSLTGTGPPTQEAFF. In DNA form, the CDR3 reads TGTGCCAGCAGCCTGACCGGGACAGGGCCGCCAACTCAGGAAGCTTTCTTT.

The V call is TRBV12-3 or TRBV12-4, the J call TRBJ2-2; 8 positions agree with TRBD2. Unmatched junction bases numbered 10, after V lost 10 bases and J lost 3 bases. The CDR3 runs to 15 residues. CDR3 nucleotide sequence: TGTGCCAATTCGGGGGGGGGGCGCGACACCGGGGAGCTGTTTTTT. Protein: CANSGGGRDTGELFF.

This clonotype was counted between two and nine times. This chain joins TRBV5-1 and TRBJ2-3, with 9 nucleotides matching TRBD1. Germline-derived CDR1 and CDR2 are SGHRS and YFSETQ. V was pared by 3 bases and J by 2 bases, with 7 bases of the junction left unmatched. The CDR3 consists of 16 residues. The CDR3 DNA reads TGCGCCAGCAGCTCATTGACAGGGGGTATCACAGATACGCAGTATTTT. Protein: CASSSLTGGITDTQYF.

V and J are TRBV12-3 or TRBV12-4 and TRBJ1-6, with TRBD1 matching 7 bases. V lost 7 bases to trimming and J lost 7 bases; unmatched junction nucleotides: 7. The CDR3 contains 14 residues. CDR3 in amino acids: CASTRTGRNSPLHF. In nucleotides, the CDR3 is TGTGCCAGCACCCGGACAGGCCGAAATTCACCCCTCCACTTT.

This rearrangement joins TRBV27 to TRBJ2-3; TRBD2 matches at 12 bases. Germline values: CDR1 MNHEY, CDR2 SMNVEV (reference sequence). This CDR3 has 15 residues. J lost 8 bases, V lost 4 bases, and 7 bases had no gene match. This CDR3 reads CASSYLAGGPPTQYF. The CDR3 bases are TGTGCCAGCAGTTATCTAGCGGGAGGGCCACCTACGCAGTATTTT.

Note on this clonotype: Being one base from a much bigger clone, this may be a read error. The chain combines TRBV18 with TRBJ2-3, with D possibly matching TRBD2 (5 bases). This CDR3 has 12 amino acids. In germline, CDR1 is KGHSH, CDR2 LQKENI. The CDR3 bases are TGTGCCAGCTCCCCAGAAGCGGATACGCAGTGTTTT. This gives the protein CASSPEADTQCF.

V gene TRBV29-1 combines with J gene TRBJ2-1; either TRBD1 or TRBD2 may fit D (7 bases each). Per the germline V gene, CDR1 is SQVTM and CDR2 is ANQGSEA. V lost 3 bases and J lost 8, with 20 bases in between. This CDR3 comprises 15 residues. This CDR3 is CSVEIGGGGGYEQFF. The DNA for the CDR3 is TGCAGCGTTGAGATCGGCGGGGGAGGGGGCTATGAGCAGTTCTTC.

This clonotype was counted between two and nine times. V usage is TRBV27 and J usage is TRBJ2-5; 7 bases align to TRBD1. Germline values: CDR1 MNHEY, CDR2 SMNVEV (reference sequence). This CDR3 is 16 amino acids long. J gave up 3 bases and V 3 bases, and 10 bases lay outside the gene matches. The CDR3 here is CASSFGVGGLEETQYF. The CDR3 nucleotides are TGTGCCAGCAGTTTTGGGGTAGGGGGCCTGGAAGAGACCCAGTACTTC.

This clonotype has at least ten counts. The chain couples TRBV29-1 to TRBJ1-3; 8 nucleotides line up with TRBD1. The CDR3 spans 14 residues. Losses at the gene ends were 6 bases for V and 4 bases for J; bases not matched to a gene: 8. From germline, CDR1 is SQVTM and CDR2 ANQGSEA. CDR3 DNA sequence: TGCAGCGTGCGGACAGGGAAAGGAGGAAACACCATATATTTT. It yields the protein CSVRTGKGGNTIYF.

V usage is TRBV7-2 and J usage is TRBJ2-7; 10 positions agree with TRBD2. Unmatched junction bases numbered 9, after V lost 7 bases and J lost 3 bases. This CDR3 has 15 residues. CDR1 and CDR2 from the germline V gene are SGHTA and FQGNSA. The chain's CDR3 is CASTEDLAGVYEQYF. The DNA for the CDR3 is TGTGCCAGCACCGAAGACCTAGCGGGAGTCTACGAGCAGTACTTC.

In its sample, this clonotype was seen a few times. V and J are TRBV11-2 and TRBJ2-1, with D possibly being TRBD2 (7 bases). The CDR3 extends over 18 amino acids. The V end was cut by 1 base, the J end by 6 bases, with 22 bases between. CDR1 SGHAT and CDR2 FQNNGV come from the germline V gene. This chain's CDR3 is CASSLGVSVGGAGNEQFF. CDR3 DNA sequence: TGTGCCAGCAGCTTAGGGGTTTCCGTTGGGGGGGCTGGCAATGAGCAGTTCTTC.

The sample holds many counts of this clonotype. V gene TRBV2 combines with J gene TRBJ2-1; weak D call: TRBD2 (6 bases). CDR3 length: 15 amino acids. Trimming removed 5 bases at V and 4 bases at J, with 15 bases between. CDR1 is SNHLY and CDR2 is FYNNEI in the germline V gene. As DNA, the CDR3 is TGTGCCAGCAGTAGGAGCGGGTACCCTTACAATGAGCAGTTCTTC. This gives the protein CASSRSGYPYNEQFF.